The sequence of this T cell receptor (beta chain) was determined in a study of blood T cell repertoires in COVID-19. Study summary: Specimens from acute and convalescent COVID-19 originated in the United States, Italy and Spain.

Trimming took 2 bases from V and 7 from J, leaving 6 bases between them. Per the germline V gene, CDR1 is KGHSY and CDR2 is FQNENV. The length of the CDR3 is 13 residues. Per the original data handling: Counts of nucleated cells, estimated from reference gene primer amplification, were obtained. Method: immunoSEQ multiplex PCR; TCRdb's copy keeps in-frame clones and lacks some. V and J calls and clone size follow that table, whereas D and trimming were derived from the DNA. The sample lists nearly 200,000 clones; roughly four fifths were seen once. Material: peripheral blood. This receptor was taken from a human donor with acute or convalescent COVID-19. The donor label of this sample is uncertain. This chain joins TRBV16 and TRBJ1-6, with D uncertain. CDR3 residues: CASSQERNSPLHF. The CDR3 DNA is TGTGCCAGCAGCCAAGAACGGAATTCACCCCTCCACTTT. Full variable domain (missing parts from reference TRBV16 and TRBJ1-6): GEEVAQTPKHLVRGEGQKAKLYCAPIKGHSYVFWYQQVLKNEFKFLISFQNENVFDETGMPKERFSAKCLPNSPCSLEIQATKLEDSAVYFCASSQERNSPLHFGNGTRLTVT.